Detailed here is one T cell receptor (beta chain). Its specificity is not known. RNA was isolated and reverse transcribed to cDNA, the sequencing template. Data came from immunoSEQ multiplex PCR; TCRdb stores just in-frame clones and leaves some out. The sample records 150,000 to 250,000 clones, roughly 60% being singletons. The CDR3 totals 13 residues. Per the germline V gene, CDR1 is SGHTA and CDR2 is FQGNSA. V shed 6 bases and J shed 0 bases, with 7 bases lying between them. Treatment defined: oral pan-JAK inhibitor, 5-10 mg twice daily. The sample comes from a study of CD8+ T cells in alopecia areata. Points from the study as a whole: Normal skin contains resident alphabeta T cells, and these are also sequenced in scalp samples. With just one nonresponder, it is still uncertain whether baseline CD8+ expansion relates to response.

The clonotype comes from a human donor with alopecia areata. Source: CD4+ T cells sorted from blood, taken at week 24, from a patient treated with tofacitinib. The chain joins TRBV7-2 to TRBJ2-3; D is ambiguous. DNA for the CDR3: TGTGCCAGCAGGAGTCCCAGCACAGATACGCAGTATTTT. Its protein product is CASRSPSTDTQYF.